This T cell receptor beta chain is drawn from a study of neoadjuvant anti-PD-1 for oral cavity cancer. Notes on the study in general: Post-treatment tumors with larger preexisting clones showed more shrinkage.

Time point in this sample: after neoadjuvant nivolumab, at surgical resection. This clone appeared a few times. The antigen is unknown. TCRdb's table, derived via immunoSEQ multiplex PCR, lists solely in-frame clones and lacks some. The table shows roughly 1,400 clones, with around three fifths occurring only once. The receptor comes from a person aged 40 to 85 with oral cavity squamous cell carcinoma. The sample consisted of tumor tissue, taken after nivolumab (anti-PD-1) treatment.

DNA of the CDR3: TGTGCCAGCAGCCAAGTAACGGGAAGACTAGCCGAGAGCTCCTACAATGAGCAGTTCTTC. Protein product: CASSQVTGRLAESSYNEQFF. The chain combines TRBV4-2 with TRBJ2-1, with TRBD2 matching 7 bases. V was clipped by 1 base and J by 0 bases; unmatched bases: 15. The CDR3 loop spans 20 amino acids. Germline CDR1 is LGHNA and CDR2 is YNFKEQ.